The 32 T cell receptor beta chains below come from one sample, sequenced in a study of beta chain features in type 1 diabetes. Reverse transcribing all isolated RNA meant expressed TCRB transcripts were sequenced. Here immunoSEQ multiplex PCR was the method, and the copy in TCRdb shows in-frame clones only, minus some. The sample yields almost 350,000 clones, roughly a fifth seen once. The sample was naive CD4+ T cells from blood. Source of these receptors: a young woman in good health.

This chain connects TRBV7-9 to TRBJ1-4; the D gene is possibly TRBD1 (5 bases). Germline V lookup: CDR1 SEHNR, CDR2 FQNEAQ (reference sequence). The CDR3 sequence is 14 residues long. Trimming removed 8 bases at V and 6 bases at J, with 16 bases between. The CDR3 reads CASGSGLRDEKLFF. The CDR3 nucleotides read TGTGCCAGCGGATCGGGACTGCGGGATGAAAAACTGTTTTTT.

This chain uses TRBV7-2 with TRBJ1-2, with a possible D match to TRBD1 (5 bases). The CDR3 covers 13 residues. Trimming took 5 bases from V and 2 from J, leaving 9 bases between them. CDR1 is SGHTA, CDR2 FQGNSA, per germline. CDR3 sequence: CASSPRQNYGYTF. In DNA form, the CDR3 reads TGTGCCAGCAGCCCCCGACAGAACTATGGCTACACCTTC.

The chain uses TRBV5-1 and TRBJ2-3, with 10 nucleotides matching TRBD2. Germline trimming cut 4 bases from V and 2 bases from J; bases unmatched to any gene: 7. Germline CDR1 SGHRS, CDR2 YFSETQ. The CDR3 loop spans 16 amino acids. The CDR3 nucleotides read TGCGCCAGCAGCAGCGGACTAGCGGAGAACACAGATACGCAGTATTTT. It translates to CASSSGLAENTDTQYF.

This chain joins TRBV9 and TRBJ2-5; D perhaps matches TRBD2 (5 bases). This CDR3 has 12 amino acids. The V end lost 4 bases, the J end lost 7 bases, and 11 bases lay between the germline ends. CDR1 is SGDLS, CDR2 YYNGEE, per germline. The DNA for the CDR3 is TGTGCCAGCAGCCCGGGGTTTACGACCCAGTACTTC. Encoded protein: CASSPGFTTQYF.

The table lists this clone with a few counts. The genes are TRBV30 and TRBJ1-2, with TRBD1 matching 8 bases. The CDR3 has 15 residues. V shed 3 bases, J shed 0 bases, and the junction held 6 bases outside the gene matches. The germline V gene has CDR1 GTSNPN and CDR2 SVGIG (reference sequence). In DNA, the CDR3 is TGTGCCTGGAGCGCCGCGGACAGGGCTAACTATGGCTACACCTTC. It translates to CAWSAADRANYGYTF.

This chain connects TRBV4-3 to TRBJ2-7; the match to TRBD1 covers 10 bases. In germline, CDR1 is LGHNA, CDR2 YSLEER. J was trimmed by 2 bases and V by 4 bases; bases with no gene match: 5. CDR3 length: 15 amino acids. The DNA of the CDR3 is TGCGCCAGCAGCCGACAGGGGACAGGGGCCTACGAGCAGTACTTC. As protein: CASSRQGTGAYEQYF.

The chain carries TRBV30 and TRBJ2-5, with 11 bases that match TRBD2. The junction had 6 bases not matched to a gene; V was cut back by 2 bases and J by 4 bases. Germline CDR1 GTSNPN, CDR2 SVGIG (reference sequence). The CDR3 loop spans 15 amino acids. The CDR3 loop reads CAWSTGTSGLETQYF. CDR3 sequence (DNA): TGTGCCTGGAGTACCGGGACTAGCGGTTTAGAGACCCAGTACTTC.

This clone was counted a few times. The CDR3 bases are TGTGCCAGTAGTTCCAACACAGGGGTGGGGCCCCAGCATTTT. Its translation is CASSSNTGVGPQHF. The J gene is TRBJ1-5, the V gene TRBV19; 7 bases map to TRBD1. This CDR3 region has 14 residues. Per germline, CDR1 LNHDA and CDR2 SQIVND (reference sequence). V shed 5 bases and J 9 bases; nucleotides not matched to a gene: 10.

V usage is TRBV6-5 and J usage is TRBJ2-7; D possibly corresponds to TRBD2 (6 bases). There are 13 residues in the CDR3. The germline CDR1 and CDR2 sequences are MNHEY and SVGAGI. Deletions cut 6 bases from V and 5 bases from J, with 14 bases between. CDR3 DNA sequence: TGTGCCAGCAGAAACCCATGGGGGGACGAGCAGTACTTC. This translates into CASRNPWGDEQYF.

This clone occurred a few times. The chain couples TRBV7-2 to TRBJ1-2, with TRBD1 as a possible D gene (6 bases). Germline V gene sequence: CDR1 SGHTA, CDR2 FQGNSA. The CDR3 has 13 residues. V was trimmed by 3 bases and J by 2 bases, leaving 7 bases between them. The CDR3 loop reads CASSLQGNYGYTF. The CDR3 DNA reads TGTGCCAGCAGCTTGCAGGGGAACTATGGCTACACCTTC.

V usage is TRBV7-2 and J usage is TRBJ2-2; no clear D. Germline V gene data show CDR1 as SGHTA and CDR2 as FQGNSA. There are 14 residues in the CDR3. V was shortened by 1 base and J by 6 bases, with 9 bases between the two germline ends. This chain's CDR3 is CASSLEVGAGELFF. CDR3 nucleotides: TGTGCCAGCAGCTTAGAGGTGGGCGCCGGGGAGCTGTTTTTT. The full variable domain, rest sourced from reference TRBV7-2 and TRBJ2-2, is GAGVSQSPSNKVTEKGKDVELRCDPISGHTALYWYRQSLGQGLEFLIYFQGNSAPDKSGLPSDRFSAERTGGSVSTLTIQRTQQEDSAVYLCASSLEVGAGELFFGEGSRLTVL.

The V call is TRBV5-1, the J call TRBJ2-7; TRBD1 might be the D (6 bases). The CDR3 length is 14 residues. CDR1 is SGHRS and CDR2 is YFSETQ in the germline V gene. Between the trimmed V and J ends, which lost 4 bases and 0 bases, there was a span of 11 bases. DNA of the CDR3: TGCGCCAGCAGCCGTGGACAGAGCTCCTACGAGCAGTACTTC. The encoded protein is CASSRGQSSYEQYF.

V and J are TRBV7-2 and TRBJ2-2; 7 bases are shared with TRBD1. With V trimmed by 5 bases and J by 4 bases, 10 bases remained unmatched. The CDR3 runs 16 residues. CDR1 is SGHTA, CDR2 FQGNSA, per germline. In nucleotides, the CDR3 is TGTGCCAGCAGCCCTCATGAGGGGGCGCTCACCGGGGAGCTGTTTTTT. Its protein is CASSPHEGALTGELFF.

This clone was counted only a few times. The chain employs TRBV7-9 and TRBJ2-5; D is perhaps TRBD1 (6 bases). The ends were cut back, 4 bases at V and 1 base at J, with 13 bases in the middle. The CDR3 covers 15 residues. The germline CDR1 and CDR2 sequences are SEHNR and FQNEAQ (reference sequence). CDR3 sequence (DNA): TGTGCCAGCAGCTCCGGACAGTACTTCCAAGAGACCCAGTACTTC. Protein: CASSSGQYFQETQYF.

The rearrangement links TRBV5-1 to TRBJ2-1; 8 nucleotides agree with TRBD1. Losses at the gene ends were 0 bases for V and 5 bases for J; bases not matched to a gene: 4. The CDR3 is 15 amino acids. Germline V gene data show CDR1 as SGHRS and CDR2 as YFSETQ. CDR3 residues: CASSLEPGQDNEQFF. The CDR3 DNA sequence: TGCGCCAGCAGCTTGGAACCGGGACAGGACAATGAGCAGTTCTTC. Full variable domain (outside the CDR3, taken from reference TRBV5-1 and TRBJ2-1): KAGVTQTPRYLIKTRGQQVTLSCSPISGHRSVSWYQQTPGQGLQFLFEYFSETQRNKGNFPGRFSGRQFSNSRSEMNVSTLELGDSALYLCASSLEPGQDNEQFFGPGTRLTVL.

As regards this clone: Other DNA sequences in the sample encode the same CDR3. V usage is TRBV30 and J usage is TRBJ1-1; weak D call: TRBD1 (5 bases). The CDR3 is 13 amino acids. Germline values: CDR1 GTSNPN, CDR2 SVGIG (reference sequence). V shed 0 bases and J shed 4 bases, with 9 bases lying between them. CDR3 sequence: CAWSVWGGTEAFF. The CDR3 DNA sequence: TGTGCCTGGAGTGTATGGGGGGGCACTGAAGCTTTCTTT.

This clone was picked up a small number of times. The chain is built from TRBV10-3 and TRBJ2-1; 9 bases align to TRBD2. Unmatched junction bases numbered 8, after V lost 6 bases and J lost 8 bases. This CDR3 region has 14 residues. In germline, CDR1 is ENHRY, CDR2 SYGVKD. This chain's CDR3 is CAIRPGLASDEQFF. DNA for the CDR3: TGTGCCATCAGGCCGGGACTAGCTTCGGATGAGCAGTTCTTC.

This clone showed up just a few times. This chain links TRBV18 with TRBJ2-5; a weak D match, TRBD2 (5 bases). Germline values: CDR1 KGHSH, CDR2 LQKENI. Trimming cost V 0 bases and J 4 bases, with 6 bases left between them. CDR3 size: 13 residues. The CDR3 nucleotides are TGTGCCAGCTCACCACCTGGAGGAGAGACCCAGTACTTC. The encoded protein is CASSPPGGETQYF.

CDR3 DNA sequence: TGTGCCAGCAGCCCCCCAGGCACTGAAGCTTTCTTT. Its protein is CASSPPGTEAFF. V usage is TRBV28 and J usage is TRBJ1-1, with no clear D. Germline-derived CDR1 and CDR2 are MDHEN and SYDVKM. The CDR3 spans 12 residues. Trimming shortened V by 6 bases and J by 4 bases, and 9 bases separated the two germline ends.

V usage is TRBV7-2 and J usage is TRBJ2-2; 7 bases match TRBD1. The trim removed 6 bases at V and 6 bases at J, leaving 10 bases unmatched. From germline, CDR1 is SGHTA and CDR2 FQGNSA. The CDR3 contains 15 residues. Here the CDR3 reads CASRADRASAGELFF. In DNA, the CDR3 is TGTGCCAGCAGGGCTGACAGGGCGTCTGCCGGGGAGCTGTTTTTT.

The rearrangement joins TRBV30 to TRBJ1-6; D is ambiguous. V lost 0 bases to trimming and J lost 10 bases, with 10 bases between them. CDR1 GTSNPN and CDR2 SVGIG come from the germline V gene (reference sequence). The CDR3 runs to 13 residues. The CDR3 here is CAWSVVGESPLHF. The CDR3, as DNA: TGTGCCTGGAGTGTAGTCGGGGAGTCACCCCTCCACTTT.

The rearrangement links TRBV7-8 to TRBJ2-5, with D possibly being TRBD1 (6 bases). V was shortened by 3 bases and J by 1 base, with 12 bases between the two germline ends. Per the germline V gene, CDR1 is SGHVS and CDR2 is FQNEAQ. This CDR3 region has 15 residues. Here the CDR3 DNA reads TGTGCCAGCAGCTTGCTGATGGGGGCCCAAGAGACCCAGTACTTC. Translation: CASSLLMGAQETQYF.

The chain recombines TRBV18 with TRBJ1-2; no clear D gene. From germline, CDR1 is KGHSH and CDR2 LQKENI. The CDR3 extends over 15 amino acids. V lost 3 bases to trimming and J lost 4 bases, with 15 bases between them. CDR3 nucleotide sequence: TGTGCCAGCTCACCCGAAGCTGAGGGTTCCTATGGCTACACCTTC. This gives the protein CASSPEAEGSYGYTF. Filled out from reference TRBV18 and TRBJ1-2, the complete variable domain reads NAGVMQNPRHLVRRRGQEARLRCSPMKGHSHVYWYRQLPEEGLKFMVYLQKENIIDESGMPKERFSAEFPKEGPSILRIQQVVRGDSAAYFCASSPEAEGSYGYTFGSGTRLTVV.

This clone was seen a few times. The V call is TRBV15, the J call TRBJ2-3, with a possible D match to TRBD2 (5 bases). Germline values: CDR1 LNHNV, CDR2 YYDKDF (reference sequence). The V and J ends lost 0 bases and 4 bases respectively, with 14 bases between them. The CDR3 covers 16 residues. The CDR3 here is CATSRDGSGGPDTQYF. The CDR3 DNA sequence: TGTGCCACCAGCAGAGATGGGAGTGGAGGACCAGATACGCAGTATTTT.

In this sample, this clone turned up a few times. V is TRBV14 and J is TRBJ1-2, with D maybe TRBD1 (5 bases). CDR1 is SGHDN and CDR2 is FVKESK in the germline V gene. This CDR3 comprises 14 residues. The V end was cut by 3 bases, the J end by 5 bases, with 13 bases between. CDR3: CASSQTFGGYGYTF. The CDR3 coding sequence is TGTGCCAGCAGCCAGACGTTCGGGGGTTATGGCTACACCTTC.

This chain uses TRBV29-1 with TRBJ1-5; D might be TRBD1 (5 bases). The length of the CDR3 is 14 residues. V gave up 5 bases and J gave up 0 bases, with 11 bases separating them. CDR1 is SQVTM and CDR2 is ANQGSEA in the germline V gene. CDR3 amino acids: CSVSLTDSNQPQHF. In nucleotides, the CDR3 is TGCAGCGTTTCTCTGACAGATAGCAATCAGCCCCAGCATTTT.

This clone came up a few times. The chain joins TRBV19 to TRBJ2-2, with TRBD1 as a possible D gene (6 bases). The ends were cut back, 5 bases at V and 1 base at J, with 8 bases in the middle. Germline V lookup: CDR1 LNHDA, CDR2 SQIVND (reference sequence). This CDR3 region has 14 residues. DNA for the CDR3: TGTGCCAGTAGTTCGGGACAGAACACCGGGGAGCTGTTTTTT. It codes for CASSSGQNTGELFF. The full variable domain, rest sourced from reference TRBV19 and TRBJ2-2, is DGGITQSPKYLFRKEGQNVTLSCEQNLNHDAMYWYRQDPGQGLRLIYYSQIVNDFQKGDIAEGYSVSREKKESFPLTVTSAQKNPTAFYLCASSSGQNTGELFFGEGSRLTVL.

This clone has a single count. The V gene is TRBV18, the J gene TRBJ1-2, with D unclear. Per germline, CDR1 KGHSH and CDR2 LQKENI. V shed 0 bases and J shed 4 bases, with 12 bases lying between them. The CDR3 spans 15 residues. CDR3: CASSPPNTQTYGYTF. In DNA, the CDR3 is TGTGCCAGCTCACCACCGAACACCCAAACCTATGGCTACACCTTC.

This sequence joins TRBV14 and TRBJ2-4; D is perhaps TRBD2 (5 bases). V lost 1 base to trimming and J lost 10 bases, with 11 bases between them. Looked up from germline, CDR1 is SGHDN and CDR2 is FVKESK. CDR3 length equals 13 residues. The CDR3 is CASSQGGFAIQYF. The CDR3 nucleotides are TGTGCCAGCAGCCAAGGAGGGTTTGCTATTCAGTACTTC.

The V gene is TRBV19, the J gene TRBJ1-5; D is perhaps TRBD1 (6 bases). V was shortened by 4 bases and J by 5 bases, with 9 bases between the two germline ends. The CDR3 has 13 amino acids. The germline CDR1 and CDR2 sequences are LNHDA and SQIVND (reference sequence). The CDR3 sequence is CASSNREYQPQHF. The CDR3 bases are TGTGCCAGTAGTAACAGGGAATATCAGCCCCAGCATTTT.

The chain combines TRBV29-1 with TRBJ1-4; 9 nucleotides line up with TRBD1. The germline gives CDR1 SQVTM, CDR2 ANQGSEA. This CDR3 has 14 residues. Trimming cost V 4 bases and J 8 bases; bases outside gene matches: 8. The CDR3 protein is CSVGTGTGLEKLFF. The DNA of the CDR3 is TGCAGCGTTGGGACCGGGACAGGGTTGGAAAAACTGTTTTTT.

The chain links TRBV7-8 to TRBJ1-5, with TRBD1 matching over 7 bases. The V gene's germline CDR1 is SGHVS and CDR2 FQNEAQ. V was pared by 5 bases and J by 3 bases, with 10 bases of the junction left unmatched. This CDR3 is 16 amino acids long. The CDR3 DNA reads TGTGCCAGCAGCCAGAGGCAGGGGGGATACAATCAGCCCCAGCATTTT. Its translation is CASSQRQGGYNQPQHF.